Reported below is one T cell receptor beta chain. This CDR3 is 13 amino acids long. V shed 0 bases and J shed 5 bases, with 10 bases lying between them. Germline CDR1 SQVTM, CDR2 ANQGSEA. This record comes from a study of blood T cell repertoires in COVID-19. About the study: Samples of COVID-19 (acute and convalescent) were obtained from the United States, Italy and Spain. Nucleic acid was either cDNA or gDNA, and it came from T cells, B-cell-depleted T cells, or PBMCs.

Per the original data handling: Amplification of reference gene primers was used by the study to estimate nucleated cell counts. The method was immunoSEQ multiplex PCR; TCRdb's version includes in-frame clones alone and lacks a portion of them. The V and J calls and clone size were taken over from that table, and D and trimming were inferred from the DNA. This table holds about 250,000 clones, under 90% found once. The genes are TRBV29-1 and TRBJ1-1, with D perhaps matching TRBD1 (5 bases). Sequenced input: PBMCs or T cells enriched from blood (not recorded which). This clonotype originated in a man aged 35 to 55 who had recovered from COVID-19. CDR3 protein: CSVEEGEGTEAFF. The DNA for the CDR3 is TGCAGCGTTGAAGAGGGGGAGGGGACTGAAGCTTTCTTT.